These T cell receptor beta chains were read from a single sample in a study of blood T cell repertoires in COVID-19. Measured with immunoSEQ multiplex PCR; TCRdb has only the in-frame clones, and not every one. This sample has about 63,000 clones, with 65% to 75% found just once. The sample was peripheral blood. The receptors come from a woman of 80 years or more with acute or convalescent COVID-19. Each CDR3 is given with its conserved first and last residue. A D gene is named only where the DNA matches it firmly. Some rows mark clone size as missing; the rest say once, few, many or name a class of expanded clone.

v_gene	j_gene	abundance	d_gene	CDR3nt	CDR3aa
TRBV11-3	TRBJ2-2	many	.	TGTGCCAGCAGCGCAACTCCGGGACTCAACACCGGGGAGCTGTTTTTT	CASSATPGLNTGELFF
TRBV6-5	TRBJ2-5	.	.	TGTGCCAGCAGACGACTAGAGGAAGAGACCCAGTACTTC	CASRRLEEETQYF
TRBV23-1	TRBJ2-7	.	TRBD1	TGCGCCAGCAGTCCCAGGGGGCTTGGAAACGAGCAGTACTTC	CASSPRGLGNEQYF
TRBV28	TRBJ1-1	.	TRBD1	TGTGCCAGCAGGAAGGGGACAGGGATCACTGAAGCTTTCTTT	CASRKGTGITEAFF
TRBV11-2	TRBJ2-3	.	TRBD2	TGTGCCAGCAGCAAGGGGGCGCTAGCGGGAGGCGGCACGCAGTATTTT	CASSKGALAGGGTQYF
TRBV3-1/TRBV3-2	TRBJ2-3	.	TRBD2	TGTGCCAGCAGCCAAACTGCCGGGACTAGCGGGAGGGGAGGAGATACGCAGTATTTT	CASSQTAGTSGRGGDTQYF
TRBV9	TRBJ2-7	.	TRBD1	TGTGCCAGCAGCGTGGGAATAGGACAGGGGGCATACGAGCAGTACTTC	CASSVGIGQGAYEQYF
TRBV7-2	TRBJ1-1	.	.	TGTGCCAGCAGCTCCACTGGGAGATTGAACACTGAAGCTTTCTTT	CASSSTGRLNTEAFF
TRBV5-4	TRBJ2-7	once	.	TGTGCCAGCAGCTTGGAAGTCAGCTCCTACGAGCAGTACTTC	CASSLEVSSYEQYF
TRBV10-1	TRBJ1-1	.	TRBD1	TGCGCCAGCAGCGCAGGGGGCACTGAAGCTTTCTTT	CASSAGGTEAFF
TRBV7-2	TRBJ2-2	.	.	TGTGCCAGCAGCCTCGACTGGGGGGCCGGGGAGCTGTTTTTT	CASSLDWGAGELFF
TRBV7-3	TRBJ1-1	.	.	TGTGCCGCAGCAAGACCGGGGGGCACTGAAGCTTTCTTT	CAAARPGGTEAFF
TRBV15	TRBJ2-1	.	.	TGTGCCACCAGCAGAGATGCGGGTCTGGGTAATGAGCAGTTCTTC	CATSRDAGLGNEQFF
TRBV21-1	TRBJ2-1	.	.	TGTGCCAGCAGCAAAACTGTCCGGGACAGGTCCAATGAGCAGTTCTTC	CASSKTVRDRSNEQFF
TRBV14	TRBJ2-1	.	.	TGTGCCAGCAGCCATTGGGCAGGCGTGTCCTACAATGAGCAGTTCTTC	CASSHWAGVSYNEQFF
TRBV2	TRBJ1-1	few	.	TGTGCCAGCACTGATCAGAGGAGGAACACTGAAGCTTTCTTT	CASTDQRRNTEAFF
TRBV7-9	TRBJ2-1	few	.	TGTGCCAGCAGCTTAAGAGGTAGCTCCTACAATGAGCAGTTCTTC	CASSLRGSSYNEQFF
TRBV7-2	TRBJ2-3	.	TRBD2	TGTGCCAGCAGCTTGGGGGGATGGGCTAGCGGGAGAGCGCAGTATTTT	CASSLGGWASGRAQYF
TRBV11-2	TRBJ2-5	.	.	TGTGCCAGCAGCCCTCGGACTAACCAAGAGACCCAGTACTTC	CASSPRTNQETQYF
TRBV15	TRBJ1-2	many	.	TGTGCCACCAGCACCCGGACATCCGGTGGTGGCTACACCTTC	CATSTRTSGGGYTF
TRBV24-1	TRBJ2-2	once	.	TGTGCCACCAGTGATTTTGGGCGCACCGGGGAGCTGTTTTTT	CATSDFGRTGELFF
TRBV3-1/TRBV3-2	TRBJ1-2	.	.	TGTGCCAGCAGCCAAGGTGCGCGGCCGGGCTATGGCTACACCTTC	CASSQGARPGYGYTF
TRBV28	TRBJ2-3	few	.	TGTGCCAGCAGGGGCCTTGGGGCAGGGGAAGCCAATACGCAGTATTTT	CASRGLGAGEANTQYF
TRBV28	TRBJ2-7	once	.	TGTGCCAGCAGTTTAGGGTTAGAGCGACAGAAGCACTTC	CASSLGLERQKHF
TRBV12-3/TRBV12-4	TRBJ1-1	.	.	TGTGCCAGCAGCCGGGACATGAACACTGAAGCTTTCTTT	CASSRDMNTEAFF
TRBV5-1	TRBJ1-1	.	.	TGCGCCAGCAGCTTGGAGGCGGAAATGAACACTGAAGCTTTCTTT	CASSLEAEMNTEAFF